This TCR beta chain originates from a study of blood T cell repertoires in COVID-19. Clones were sequenced by immunoSEQ multiplex PCR, and TCRdb holds only the in-frame ones, with some missing. The sample lists about 280,000 clones, 85% seen once, with about 2.7% in the top ten. The germline V and J ends were trimmed by 3 bases and 3 bases, with 9 bases remaining between them. This CDR3 spans 13 amino acids. The sequence was collected from a woman aged 45 to 65 who had recovered from COVID-19. This sequence joins TRBV12-3 or TRBV12-4 and TRBJ2-7, with D perhaps matching TRBD1 (6 bases). The sample consisted of PBMCs or T cells enriched from blood (not recorded which). As DNA, the CDR3 is TGTGCCAGCAGTTTGAGGGACATCTACGAGCAGTACTTC. It codes for CASSLRDIYEQYF.